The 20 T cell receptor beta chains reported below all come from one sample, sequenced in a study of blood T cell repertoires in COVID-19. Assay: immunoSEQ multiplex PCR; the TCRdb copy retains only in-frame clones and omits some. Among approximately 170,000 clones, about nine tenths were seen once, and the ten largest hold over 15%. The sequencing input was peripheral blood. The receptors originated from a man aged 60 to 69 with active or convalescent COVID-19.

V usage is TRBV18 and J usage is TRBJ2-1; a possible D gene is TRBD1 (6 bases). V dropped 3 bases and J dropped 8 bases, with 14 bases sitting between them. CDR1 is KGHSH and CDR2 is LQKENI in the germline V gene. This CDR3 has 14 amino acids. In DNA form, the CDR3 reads TGTGCCAGCTCACCCAGGGGTGGCAACGATGAGCAGTTCTTC. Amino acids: CASSPRGGNDEQFF.

The DNA of the CDR3 is TGTGCCAGCTCGGAGGGACAGGGAGGCTACGAGCAGTACTTC. Protein product: CASSEGQGGYEQYF. This chain uses TRBV18 with TRBJ2-7; 9 bases map to TRBD1. The CDR3 length is 14 residues. With 6 bases clipped from V and 3 bases from J, the junction kept 6 bases outside the gene matches. The V gene's germline CDR1 is KGHSH and CDR2 LQKENI.

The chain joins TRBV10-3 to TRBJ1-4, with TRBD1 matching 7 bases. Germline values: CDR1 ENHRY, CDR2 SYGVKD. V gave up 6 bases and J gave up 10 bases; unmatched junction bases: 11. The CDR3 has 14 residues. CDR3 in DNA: TGTGCCATCAGCCCGGACAGGTTGAGTGGAAAACTGTTTTTT. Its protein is CAISPDRLSGKLFF.

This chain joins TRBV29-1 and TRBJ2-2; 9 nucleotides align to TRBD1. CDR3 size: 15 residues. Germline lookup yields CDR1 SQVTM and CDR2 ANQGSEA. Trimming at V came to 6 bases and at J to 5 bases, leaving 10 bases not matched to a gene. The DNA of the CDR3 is TGCAGCGTCCGAACACCGGGACAGGGAACCGGGGAGCTGTTTTTT. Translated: CSVRTPGQGTGELFF.

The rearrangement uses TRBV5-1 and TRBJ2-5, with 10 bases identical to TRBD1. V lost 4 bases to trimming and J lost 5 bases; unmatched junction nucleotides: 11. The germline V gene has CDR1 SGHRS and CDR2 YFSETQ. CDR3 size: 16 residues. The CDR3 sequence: CASSIPTGGARETQYF. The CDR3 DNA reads TGCGCCAGCAGCATCCCGACAGGGGGCGCGAGGGAGACCCAGTACTTC.

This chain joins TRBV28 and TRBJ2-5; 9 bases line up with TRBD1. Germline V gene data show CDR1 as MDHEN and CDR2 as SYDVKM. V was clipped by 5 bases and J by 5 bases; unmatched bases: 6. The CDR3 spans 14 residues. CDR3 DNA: TGTGCCAGCAGTCGCACAGGGGGCCGGGAGACCCAGTACTTC. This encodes CASSRTGGRETQYF.

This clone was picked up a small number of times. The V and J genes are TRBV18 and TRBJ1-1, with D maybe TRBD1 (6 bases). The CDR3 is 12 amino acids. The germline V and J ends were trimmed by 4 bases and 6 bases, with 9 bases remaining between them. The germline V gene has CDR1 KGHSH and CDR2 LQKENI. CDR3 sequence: CASSQQGSEAFF. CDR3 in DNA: TGTGCCAGCTCACAACAGGGCTCTGAAGCTTTCTTT.

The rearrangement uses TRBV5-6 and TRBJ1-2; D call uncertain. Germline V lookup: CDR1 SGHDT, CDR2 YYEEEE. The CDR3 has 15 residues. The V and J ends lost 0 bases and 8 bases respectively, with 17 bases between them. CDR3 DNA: TGTGCCAGCAGCTTGGCCCTTACGACCGGGTCCGGCTACACCTTC. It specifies CASSLALTTGSGYTF.

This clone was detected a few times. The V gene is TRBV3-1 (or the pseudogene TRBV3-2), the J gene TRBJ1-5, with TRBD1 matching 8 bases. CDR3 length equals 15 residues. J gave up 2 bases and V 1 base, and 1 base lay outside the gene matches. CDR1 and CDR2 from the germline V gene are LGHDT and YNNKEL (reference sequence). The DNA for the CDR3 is TGTGCCAGCAGCCAAGGGGGACAGGGCAATCAGCCCCAGCATTTT. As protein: CASSQGGQGNQPQHF.

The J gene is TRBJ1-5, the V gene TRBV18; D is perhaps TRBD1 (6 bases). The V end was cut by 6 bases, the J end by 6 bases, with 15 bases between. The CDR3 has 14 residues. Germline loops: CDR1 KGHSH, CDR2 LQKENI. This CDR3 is CASSQEGGPQPQHF. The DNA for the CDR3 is TGTGCCAGCTCTCAAGAGGGGGGGCCTCAGCCCCAGCATTTT.

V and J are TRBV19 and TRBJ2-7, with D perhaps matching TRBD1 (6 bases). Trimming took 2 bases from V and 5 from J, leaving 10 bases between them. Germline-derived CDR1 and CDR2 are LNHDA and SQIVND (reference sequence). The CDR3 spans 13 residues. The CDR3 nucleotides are TGTGCCAGTAGTATACCAGGGGCGCACGAGCAGTACTTC. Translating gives CASSIPGAHEQYF.

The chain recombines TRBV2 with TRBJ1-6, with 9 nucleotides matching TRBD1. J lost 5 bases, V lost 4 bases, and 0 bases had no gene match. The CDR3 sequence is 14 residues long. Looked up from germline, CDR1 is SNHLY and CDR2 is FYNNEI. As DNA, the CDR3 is TGTGCCAGCAGTGGGACAGGGGATAATTCACCCCTCCACTTT. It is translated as CASSGTGDNSPLHF.

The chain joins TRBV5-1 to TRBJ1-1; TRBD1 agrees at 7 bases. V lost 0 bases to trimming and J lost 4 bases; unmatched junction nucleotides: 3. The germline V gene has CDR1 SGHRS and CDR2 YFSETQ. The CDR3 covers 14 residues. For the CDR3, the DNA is TGCGCCAGCAGCTTGGAGGGGGCCCGCACTGAAGCTTTCTTT. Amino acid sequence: CASSLEGARTEAFF.

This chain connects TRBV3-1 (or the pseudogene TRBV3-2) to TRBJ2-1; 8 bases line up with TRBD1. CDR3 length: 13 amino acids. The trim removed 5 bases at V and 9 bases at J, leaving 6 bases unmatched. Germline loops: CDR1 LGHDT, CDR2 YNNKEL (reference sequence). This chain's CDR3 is CASSSQGASEQFF. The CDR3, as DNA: TGTGCCAGCAGCTCTCAGGGGGCCAGTGAGCAGTTCTTC.

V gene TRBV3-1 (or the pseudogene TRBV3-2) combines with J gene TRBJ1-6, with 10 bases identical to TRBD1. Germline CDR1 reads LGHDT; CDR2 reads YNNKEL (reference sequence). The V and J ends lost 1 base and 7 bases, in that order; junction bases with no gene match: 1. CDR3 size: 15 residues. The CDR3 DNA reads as TGTGCCAGCAGCCAAGGGACAGGGGGGAATTCACCCCTCCACTTT. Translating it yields CASSQGTGGNSPLHF.

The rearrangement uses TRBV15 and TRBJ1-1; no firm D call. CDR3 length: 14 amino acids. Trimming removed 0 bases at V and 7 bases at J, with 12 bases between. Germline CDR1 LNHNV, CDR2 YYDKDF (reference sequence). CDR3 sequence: CATSRDLKSGEAFF. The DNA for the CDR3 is TGTGCCACCAGCAGAGATTTAAAGTCCGGTGAAGCTTTCTTT. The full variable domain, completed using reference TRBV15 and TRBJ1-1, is DAMVIQNPRYQVTQFGKPVTLSCSQTLNHNVMYWYQQKSSQAPKLLFHYYDKDFNNEADTPDNFQSRRPNTSFCFLDIRSPGLGDTAMYLCATSRDLKSGEAFFGQGTRLTVV.

In nucleotides, the CDR3 is TGCAGCGTTTCCGGGACTAGCTCATACGAGCAGTACTTC. It is translated as CSVSGTSSYEQYF. The rearrangement links TRBV29-1 to TRBJ2-7; TRBD2 matches at 9 bases. The J segment lost 4 bases and the V segment lost 5 bases, leaving 6 bases of the junction unmatched. Looked up from germline, CDR1 is SQVTM and CDR2 is ANQGSEA. The CDR3 covers 13 residues.

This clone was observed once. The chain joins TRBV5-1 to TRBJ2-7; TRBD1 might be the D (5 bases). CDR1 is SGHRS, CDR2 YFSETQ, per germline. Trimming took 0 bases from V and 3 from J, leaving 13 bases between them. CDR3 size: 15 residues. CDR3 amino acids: CASSLVPGSYYEQYF. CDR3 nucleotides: TGCGCCAGCAGCTTGGTCCCAGGGTCGTACTACGAGCAGTACTTC.

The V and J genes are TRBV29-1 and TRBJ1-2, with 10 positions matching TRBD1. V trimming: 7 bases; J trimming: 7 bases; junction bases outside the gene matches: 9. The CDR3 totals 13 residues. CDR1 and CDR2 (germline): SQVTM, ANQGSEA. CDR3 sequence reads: CSALETGGSGYTF. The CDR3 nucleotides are TGCAGCGCGTTAGAGACAGGGGGCTCTGGCTACACCTTC.

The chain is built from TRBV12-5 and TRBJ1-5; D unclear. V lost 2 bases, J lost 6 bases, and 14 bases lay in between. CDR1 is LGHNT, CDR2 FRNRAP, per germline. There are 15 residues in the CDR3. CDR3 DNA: TGTGCTAGTGGTTTGTATTTGAGGGAGGGTCAGCCCCAGCATTTT. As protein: CASGLYLREGQPQHF.